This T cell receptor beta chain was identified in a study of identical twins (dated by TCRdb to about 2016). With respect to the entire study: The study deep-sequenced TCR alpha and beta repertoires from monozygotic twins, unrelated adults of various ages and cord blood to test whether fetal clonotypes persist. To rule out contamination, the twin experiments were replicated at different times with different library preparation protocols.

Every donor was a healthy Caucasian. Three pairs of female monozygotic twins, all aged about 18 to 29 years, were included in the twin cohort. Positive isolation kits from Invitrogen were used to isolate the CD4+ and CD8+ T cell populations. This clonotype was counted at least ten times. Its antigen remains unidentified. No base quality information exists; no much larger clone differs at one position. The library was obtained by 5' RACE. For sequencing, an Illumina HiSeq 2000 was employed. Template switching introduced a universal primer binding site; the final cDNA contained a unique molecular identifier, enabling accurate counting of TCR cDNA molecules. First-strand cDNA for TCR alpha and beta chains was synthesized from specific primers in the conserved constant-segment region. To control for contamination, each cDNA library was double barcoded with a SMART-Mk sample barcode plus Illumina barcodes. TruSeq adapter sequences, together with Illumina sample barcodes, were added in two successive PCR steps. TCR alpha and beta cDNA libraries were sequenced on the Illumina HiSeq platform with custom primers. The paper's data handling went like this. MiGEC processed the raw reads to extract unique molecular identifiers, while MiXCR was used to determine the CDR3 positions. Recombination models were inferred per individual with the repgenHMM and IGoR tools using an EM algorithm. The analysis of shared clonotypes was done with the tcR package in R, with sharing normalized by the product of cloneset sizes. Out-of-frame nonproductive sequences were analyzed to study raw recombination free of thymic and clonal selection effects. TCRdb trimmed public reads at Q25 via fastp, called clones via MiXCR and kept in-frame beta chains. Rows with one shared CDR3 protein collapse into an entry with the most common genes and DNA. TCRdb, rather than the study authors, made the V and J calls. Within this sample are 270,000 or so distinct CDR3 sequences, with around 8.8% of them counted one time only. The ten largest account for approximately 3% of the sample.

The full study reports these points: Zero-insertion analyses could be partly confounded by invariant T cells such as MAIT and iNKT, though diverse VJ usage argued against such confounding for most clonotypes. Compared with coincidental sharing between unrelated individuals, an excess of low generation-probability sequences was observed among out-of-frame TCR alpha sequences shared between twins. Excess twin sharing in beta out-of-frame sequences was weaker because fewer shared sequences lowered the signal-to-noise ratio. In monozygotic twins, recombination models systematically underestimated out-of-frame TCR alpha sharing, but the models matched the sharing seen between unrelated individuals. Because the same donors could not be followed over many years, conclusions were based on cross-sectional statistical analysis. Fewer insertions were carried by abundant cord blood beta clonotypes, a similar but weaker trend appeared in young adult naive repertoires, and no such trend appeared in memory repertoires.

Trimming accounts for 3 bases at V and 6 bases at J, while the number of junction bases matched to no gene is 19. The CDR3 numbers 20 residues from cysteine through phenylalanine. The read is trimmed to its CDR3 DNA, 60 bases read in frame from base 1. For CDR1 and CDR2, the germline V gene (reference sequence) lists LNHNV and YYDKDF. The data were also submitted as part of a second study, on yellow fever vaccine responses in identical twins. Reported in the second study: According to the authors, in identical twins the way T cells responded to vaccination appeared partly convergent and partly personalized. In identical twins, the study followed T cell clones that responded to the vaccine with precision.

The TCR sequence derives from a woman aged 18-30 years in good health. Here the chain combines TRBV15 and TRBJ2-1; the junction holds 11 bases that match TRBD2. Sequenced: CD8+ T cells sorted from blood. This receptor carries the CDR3 CATSRTRGEISGGVGNEQFF. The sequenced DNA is TGTGCCACCAGCAGGACAAGAGGAGAGATTAGCGGGGGGGTTGGCAATGAGCAGTTCTTC.